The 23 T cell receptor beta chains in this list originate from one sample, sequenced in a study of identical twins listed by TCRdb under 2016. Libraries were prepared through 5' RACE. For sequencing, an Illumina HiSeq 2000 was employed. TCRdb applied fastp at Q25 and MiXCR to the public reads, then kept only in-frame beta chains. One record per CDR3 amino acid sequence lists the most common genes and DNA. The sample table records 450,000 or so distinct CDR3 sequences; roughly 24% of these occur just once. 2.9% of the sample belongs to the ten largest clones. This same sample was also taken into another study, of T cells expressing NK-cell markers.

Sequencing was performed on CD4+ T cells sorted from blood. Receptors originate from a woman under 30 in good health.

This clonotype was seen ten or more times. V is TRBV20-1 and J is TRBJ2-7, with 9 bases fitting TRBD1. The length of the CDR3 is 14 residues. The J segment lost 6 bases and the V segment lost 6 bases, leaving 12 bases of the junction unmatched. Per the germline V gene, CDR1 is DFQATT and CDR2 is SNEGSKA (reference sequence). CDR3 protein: CSAYGQGKTGEQYF. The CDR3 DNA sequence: TGCAGTGCCTACGGACAGGGGAAAACTGGCGAGCAGTACTTC.

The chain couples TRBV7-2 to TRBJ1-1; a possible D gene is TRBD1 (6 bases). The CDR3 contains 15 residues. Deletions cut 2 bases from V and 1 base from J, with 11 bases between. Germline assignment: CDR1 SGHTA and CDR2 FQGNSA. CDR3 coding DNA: TGTGCCAGCAGCTTACAACGGGGGCCGAACACTGAAGCTTTCTTT. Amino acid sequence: CASSLQRGPNTEAFF.

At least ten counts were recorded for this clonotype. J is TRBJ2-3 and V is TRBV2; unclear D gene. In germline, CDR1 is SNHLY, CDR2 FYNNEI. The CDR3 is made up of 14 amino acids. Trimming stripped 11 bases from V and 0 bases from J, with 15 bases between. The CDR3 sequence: CAGRGPVSTDTQYF. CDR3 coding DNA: TGTGCCGGTAGAGGACCCGTTAGCACAGATACGCAGTATTTT.

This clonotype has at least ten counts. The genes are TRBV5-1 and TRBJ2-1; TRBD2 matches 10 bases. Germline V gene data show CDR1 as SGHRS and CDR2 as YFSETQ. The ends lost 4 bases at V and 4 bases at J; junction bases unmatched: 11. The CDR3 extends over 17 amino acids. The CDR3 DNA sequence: TGCGCCAGCAGCCTGACTCCCCCACTAGCGGGATACAATGAGCAGTTCTTC. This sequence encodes CASSLTPPLAGYNEQFF.

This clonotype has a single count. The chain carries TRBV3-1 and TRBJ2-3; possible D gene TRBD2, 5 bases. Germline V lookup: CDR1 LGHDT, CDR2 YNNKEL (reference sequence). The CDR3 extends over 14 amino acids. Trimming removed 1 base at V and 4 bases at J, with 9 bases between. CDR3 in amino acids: CASSQGWRPDTQYF. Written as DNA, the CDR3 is TGTGCCAGCAGCCAAGGGTGGAGGCCAGATACGCAGTATTTT.

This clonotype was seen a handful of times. The CDR3 nucleotides read TGTGCCAGCTCACCCTTAGCGGGGGGGAGCTCCTACAATGAGCAGTTCTTC. It encodes CASSPLAGGSSYNEQFF. The chain combines TRBV18 with TRBJ2-1; 11 bases are shared with TRBD2. The V and J ends lost 3 bases and 0 bases, in that order; junction bases with no gene match: 4. The CDR3 runs to 17 residues. Germline CDR1 KGHSH, CDR2 LQKENI.

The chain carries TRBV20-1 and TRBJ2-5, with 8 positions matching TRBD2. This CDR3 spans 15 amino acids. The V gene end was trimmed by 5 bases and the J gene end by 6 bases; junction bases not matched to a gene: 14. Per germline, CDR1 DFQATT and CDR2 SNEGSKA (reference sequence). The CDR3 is CSAPRGSGMIQTQYF. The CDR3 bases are TGCAGTGCTCCCCGGGGTAGCGGGATGATTCAGACCCAGTACTTC.

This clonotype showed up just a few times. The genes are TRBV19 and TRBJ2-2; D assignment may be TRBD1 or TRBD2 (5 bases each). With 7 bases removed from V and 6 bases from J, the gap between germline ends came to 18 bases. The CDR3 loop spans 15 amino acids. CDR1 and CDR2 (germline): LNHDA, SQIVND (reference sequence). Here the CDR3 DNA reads TGTGCCAGTAAAAGAGGGGAGTTATTTGCCGGGGAGCTGTTTTTT. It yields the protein CASKRGELFAGELFF.

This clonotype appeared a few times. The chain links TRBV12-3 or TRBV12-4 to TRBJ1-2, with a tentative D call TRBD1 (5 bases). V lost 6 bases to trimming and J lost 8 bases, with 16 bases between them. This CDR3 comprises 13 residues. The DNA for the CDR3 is TGTGCCAGCAGCCCGTTAGGGGCCTGGGGCTACACCTTC. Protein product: CASSPLGAWGYTF.

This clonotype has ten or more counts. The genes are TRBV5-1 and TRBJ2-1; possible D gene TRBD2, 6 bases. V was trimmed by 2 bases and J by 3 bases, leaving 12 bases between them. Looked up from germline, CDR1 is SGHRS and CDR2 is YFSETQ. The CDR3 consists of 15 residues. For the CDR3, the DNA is TGCGCCAGCAGCTTAGGCGGGACTGGCTACAATGAGCAGTTCTTC. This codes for CASSLGGTGYNEQFF. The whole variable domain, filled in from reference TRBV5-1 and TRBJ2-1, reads KAGVTQTPRYLIKTRGQQVTLSCSPISGHRSVSWYQQTPGQGLQFLFEYFSETQRNKGNFPGRFSGRQFSNSRSEMNVSTLELGDSALYLCASSLGGTGYNEQFFGPGTRLTVL.

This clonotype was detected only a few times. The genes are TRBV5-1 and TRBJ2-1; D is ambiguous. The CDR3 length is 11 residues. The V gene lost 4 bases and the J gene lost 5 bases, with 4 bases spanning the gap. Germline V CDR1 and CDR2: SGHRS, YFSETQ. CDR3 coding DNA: TGCGCCAGCAGCAGGGACAATGAGCAGTTCTTC. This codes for CASSRDNEQFF.

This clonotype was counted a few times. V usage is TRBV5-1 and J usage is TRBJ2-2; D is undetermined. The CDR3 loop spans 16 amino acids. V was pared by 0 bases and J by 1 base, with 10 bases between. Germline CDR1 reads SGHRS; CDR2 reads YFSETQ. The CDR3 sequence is CASSLGVNQNTGELFF. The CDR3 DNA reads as TGCGCCAGCAGCTTGGGGGTCAACCAGAACACCGGGGAGCTGTTTTTT. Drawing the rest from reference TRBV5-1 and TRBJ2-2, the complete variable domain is KAGVTQTPRYLIKTRGQQVTLSCSPISGHRSVSWYQQTPGQGLQFLFEYFSETQRNKGNFPGRFSGRQFSNSRSEMNVSTLELGDSALYLCASSLGVNQNTGELFFGEGSRLTVL.

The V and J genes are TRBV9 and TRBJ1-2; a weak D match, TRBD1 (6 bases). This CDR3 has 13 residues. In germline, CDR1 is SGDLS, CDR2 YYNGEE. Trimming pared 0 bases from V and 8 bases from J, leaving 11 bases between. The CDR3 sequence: CASSVAPQGGYTF. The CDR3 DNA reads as TGTGCCAGCAGCGTAGCTCCCCAGGGGGGCTACACCTTC.

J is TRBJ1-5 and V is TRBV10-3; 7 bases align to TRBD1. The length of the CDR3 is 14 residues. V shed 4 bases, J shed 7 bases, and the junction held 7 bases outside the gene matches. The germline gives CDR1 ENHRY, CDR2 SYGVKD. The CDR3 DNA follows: TGTGCCATCAGTGGAACAGGGGAGGGCCAGCCCCAGCATTTT. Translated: CAISGTGEGQPQHF.

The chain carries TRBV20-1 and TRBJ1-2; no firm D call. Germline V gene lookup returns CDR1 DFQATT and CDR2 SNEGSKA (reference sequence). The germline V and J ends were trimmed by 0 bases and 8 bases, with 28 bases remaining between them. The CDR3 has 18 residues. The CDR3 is CSARDPLARRAPLEGYTF. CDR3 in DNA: TGCAGTGCTAGAGATCCCCTAGCAAGGAGGGCCCCACTCGAAGGCTACACCTTC.

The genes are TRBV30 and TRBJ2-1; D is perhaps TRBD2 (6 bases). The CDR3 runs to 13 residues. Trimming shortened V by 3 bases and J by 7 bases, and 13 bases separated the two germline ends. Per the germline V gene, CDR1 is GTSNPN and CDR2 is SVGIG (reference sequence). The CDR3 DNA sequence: TGTGCCTGGAGGAGGTCGGGGGTAAATGAGCAGTTCTTC. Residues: CAWRRSGVNEQFF.

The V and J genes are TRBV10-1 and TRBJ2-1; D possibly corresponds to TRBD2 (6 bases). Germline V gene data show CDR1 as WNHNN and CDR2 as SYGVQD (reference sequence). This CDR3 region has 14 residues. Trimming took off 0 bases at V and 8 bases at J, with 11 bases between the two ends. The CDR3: CASSESRGLHEQFF. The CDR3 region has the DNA TGCGCCAGCAGTGAGTCGCGGGGTCTCCATGAGCAGTTCTTC.

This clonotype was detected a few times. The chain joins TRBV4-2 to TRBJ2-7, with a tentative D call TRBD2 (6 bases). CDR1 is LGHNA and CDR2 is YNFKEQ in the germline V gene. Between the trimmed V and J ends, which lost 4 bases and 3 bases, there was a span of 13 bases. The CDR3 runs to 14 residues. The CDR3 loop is CASSPDRGFYEQYF. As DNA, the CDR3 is TGTGCCAGCAGCCCCGACCGGGGGTTCTACGAGCAGTACTTC.

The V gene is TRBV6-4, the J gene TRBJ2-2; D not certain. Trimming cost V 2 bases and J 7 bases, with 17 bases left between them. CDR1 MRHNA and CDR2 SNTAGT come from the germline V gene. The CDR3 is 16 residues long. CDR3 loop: CASSDRHMGDGGELFF. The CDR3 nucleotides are TGTGCCAGCAGTGACCGCCACATGGGTGACGGCGGGGAGCTGTTTTTT.

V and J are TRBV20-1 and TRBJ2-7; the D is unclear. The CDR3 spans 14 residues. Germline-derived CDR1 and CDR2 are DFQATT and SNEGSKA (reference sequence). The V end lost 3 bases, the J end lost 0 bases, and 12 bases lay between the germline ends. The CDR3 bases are TGCAGTGCTAGGAGGACGGCAAGCTCCTACGAGCAGTACTTC. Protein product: CSARRTASSYEQYF.

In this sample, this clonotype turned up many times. The CDR3 DNA reads TGCGCCAGCAGCCGACTAGCGTCTAGAGAGCAGTTCTTC. Translated, it gives CASSRLASREQFF. The rearrangement joins TRBV4-3 to TRBJ2-1, with TRBD2 matching 8 bases. The germline V gene encodes CDR1 LGHNA and CDR2 YSLEER. This CDR3 region has 13 residues. After removal of 4 bases from V and 10 bases from J, the junction contained 6 bases not matched to a gene.

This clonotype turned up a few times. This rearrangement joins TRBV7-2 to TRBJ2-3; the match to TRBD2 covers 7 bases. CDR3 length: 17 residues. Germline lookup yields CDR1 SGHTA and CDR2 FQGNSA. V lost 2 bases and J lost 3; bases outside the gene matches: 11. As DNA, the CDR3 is TGTGCCAGCAGCTTACGTGGGAGGGCATCGAGTACAGATACGCAGTATTTT. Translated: CASSLRGRASSTDTQYF. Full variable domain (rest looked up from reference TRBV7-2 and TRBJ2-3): GAGVSQSPSNKVTEKGKDVELRCDPISGHTALYWYRQSLGQGLEFLIYFQGNSAPDKSGLPSDRFSAERTGGSVSTLTIQRTQQEDSAVYLCASSLRGRASSTDTQYFGPGTRLTVL.

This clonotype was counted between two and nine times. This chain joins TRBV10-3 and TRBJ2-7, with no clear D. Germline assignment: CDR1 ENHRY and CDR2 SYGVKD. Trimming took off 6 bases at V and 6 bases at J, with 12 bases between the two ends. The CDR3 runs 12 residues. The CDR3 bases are TGTGCCATCAGCGGCACTCCCTCCGAGCAGTACTTC. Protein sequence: CAISGTPSEQYF.